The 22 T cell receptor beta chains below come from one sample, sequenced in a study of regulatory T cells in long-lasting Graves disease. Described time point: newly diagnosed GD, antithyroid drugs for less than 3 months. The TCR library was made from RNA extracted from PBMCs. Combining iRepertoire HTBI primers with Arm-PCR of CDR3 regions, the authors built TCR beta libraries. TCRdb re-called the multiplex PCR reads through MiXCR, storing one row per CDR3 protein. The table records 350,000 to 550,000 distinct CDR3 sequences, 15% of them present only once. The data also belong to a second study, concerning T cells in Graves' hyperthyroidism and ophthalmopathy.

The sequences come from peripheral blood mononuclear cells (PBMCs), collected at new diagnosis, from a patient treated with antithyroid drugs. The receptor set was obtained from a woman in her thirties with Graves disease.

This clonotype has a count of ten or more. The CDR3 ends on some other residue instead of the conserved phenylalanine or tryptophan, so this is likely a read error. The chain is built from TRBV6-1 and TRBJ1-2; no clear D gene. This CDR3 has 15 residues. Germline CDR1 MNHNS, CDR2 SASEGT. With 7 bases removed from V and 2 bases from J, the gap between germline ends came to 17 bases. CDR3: CASITWTDENYGYTS. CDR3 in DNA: TGTGCCAGCATTACGTGGACCGACGAAAACTATGGCTACACCTCC.

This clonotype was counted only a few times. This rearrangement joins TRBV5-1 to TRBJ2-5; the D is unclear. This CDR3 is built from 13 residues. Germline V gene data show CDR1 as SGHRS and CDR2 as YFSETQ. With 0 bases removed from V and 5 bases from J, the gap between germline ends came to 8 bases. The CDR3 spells CASSLGTPETQYF. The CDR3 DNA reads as TGCGCCAGCAGCTTGGGTACCCCCGAGACCCAGTACTTC.

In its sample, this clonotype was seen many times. The CDR3, as DNA: TGTGCCAGCAGGATTCGGACAGATCTTAATCAGCCCCAGCATTTT. Translating it yields CASRIRTDLNQPQHF. This chain joins TRBV2 and TRBJ1-5; possibly TRBD1 for D (6 bases). V lost 6 bases and J lost 4, with 16 bases in between. Germline values: CDR1 SNHLY, CDR2 FYNNEI. This CDR3 contains 15 residues.

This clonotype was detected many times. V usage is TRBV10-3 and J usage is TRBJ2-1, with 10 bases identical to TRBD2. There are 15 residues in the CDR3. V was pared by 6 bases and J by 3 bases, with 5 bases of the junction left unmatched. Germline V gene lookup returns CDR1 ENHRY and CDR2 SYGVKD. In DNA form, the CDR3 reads TGTGCCATCAGCCCGGGACTAGCGATCTACAATGAGCAGTTCTTC. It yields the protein CAISPGLAIYNEQFF.

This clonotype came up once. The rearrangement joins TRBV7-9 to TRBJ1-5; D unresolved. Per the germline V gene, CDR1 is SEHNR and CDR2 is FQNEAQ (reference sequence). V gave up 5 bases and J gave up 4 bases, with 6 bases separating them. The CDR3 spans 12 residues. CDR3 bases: TGTGCCAGCAGCAGAATGAATCAGCCCCAGCATTTT. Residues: CASSRMNQPQHF.

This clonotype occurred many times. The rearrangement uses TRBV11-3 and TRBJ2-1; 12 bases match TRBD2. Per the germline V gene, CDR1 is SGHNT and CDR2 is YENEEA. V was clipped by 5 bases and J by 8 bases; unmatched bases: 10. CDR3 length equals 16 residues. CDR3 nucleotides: TGTGCCAGCAGCCAAAGACTAGCGGGAGTAGTCGATGAGCAGTTCTTC. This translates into CASSQRLAGVVDEQFF.

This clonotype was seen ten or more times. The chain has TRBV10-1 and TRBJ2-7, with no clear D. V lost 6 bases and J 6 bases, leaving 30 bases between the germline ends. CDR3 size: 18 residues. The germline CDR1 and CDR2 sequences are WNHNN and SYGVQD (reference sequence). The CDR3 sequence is CASSLALRLLVRRSEQYF. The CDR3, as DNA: TGCGCCAGCAGCCTCGCGCTCCGGTTGCTTGTGCGGCGCAGCGAGCAGTACTTC.

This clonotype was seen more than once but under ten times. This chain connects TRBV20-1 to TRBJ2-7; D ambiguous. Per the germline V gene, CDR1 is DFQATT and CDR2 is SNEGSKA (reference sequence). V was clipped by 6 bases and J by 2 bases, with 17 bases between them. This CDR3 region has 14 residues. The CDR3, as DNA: TGCAGTGCCATGACTCCCCAGACGACCTACGAGCAGTACTTC. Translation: CSAMTPQTTYEQYF.

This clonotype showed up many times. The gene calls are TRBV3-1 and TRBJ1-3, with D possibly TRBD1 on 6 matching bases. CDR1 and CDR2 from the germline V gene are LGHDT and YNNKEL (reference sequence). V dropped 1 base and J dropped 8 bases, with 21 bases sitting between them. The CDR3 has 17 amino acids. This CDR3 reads CASSQGAGTPGSDTIYF. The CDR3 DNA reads TGTGCCAGCAGCCAAGGGGCCGGGACACCGGGATCGGACACCATATATTTT.

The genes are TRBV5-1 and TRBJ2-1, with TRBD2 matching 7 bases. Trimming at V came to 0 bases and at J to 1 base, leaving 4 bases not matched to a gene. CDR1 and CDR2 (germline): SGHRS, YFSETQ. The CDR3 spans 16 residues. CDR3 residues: CASSLAISGSYNEQFF. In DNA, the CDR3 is TGCGCCAGCAGCTTGGCCATTAGCGGGTCCTACAATGAGCAGTTCTTC.

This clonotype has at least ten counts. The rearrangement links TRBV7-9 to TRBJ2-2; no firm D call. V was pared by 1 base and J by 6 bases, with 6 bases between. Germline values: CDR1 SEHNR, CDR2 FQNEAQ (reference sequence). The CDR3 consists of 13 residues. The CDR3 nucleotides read TGTGCCAGCAGCTTAGGGGGATCCGGGGAGCTGTTTTTT. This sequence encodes CASSLGGSGELFF.

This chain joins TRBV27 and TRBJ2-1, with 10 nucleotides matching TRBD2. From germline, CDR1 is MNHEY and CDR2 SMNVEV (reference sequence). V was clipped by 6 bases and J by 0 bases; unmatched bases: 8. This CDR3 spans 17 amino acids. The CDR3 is CASRLSSGRSSYNEQFF. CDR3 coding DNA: TGTGCCAGCAGATTGAGTAGCGGGAGGAGCTCCTACAATGAGCAGTTCTTC.

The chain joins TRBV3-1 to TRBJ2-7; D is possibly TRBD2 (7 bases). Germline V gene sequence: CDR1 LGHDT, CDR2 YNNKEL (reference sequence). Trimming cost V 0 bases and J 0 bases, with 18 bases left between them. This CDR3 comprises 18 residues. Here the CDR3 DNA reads TGTGCCAGCAGCCAAGACCGGGGGGCGGGACAAAACTCCTACGAGCAGTACTTC. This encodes CASSQDRGAGQNSYEQYF.

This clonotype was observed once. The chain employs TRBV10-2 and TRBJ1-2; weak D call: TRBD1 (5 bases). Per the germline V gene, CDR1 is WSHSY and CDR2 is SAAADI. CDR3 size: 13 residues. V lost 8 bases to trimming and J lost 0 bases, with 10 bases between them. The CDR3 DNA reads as TGCGCCAGCGCAGAACAGGCTAACTATGGCTACACCTTC. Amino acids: CASAEQANYGYTF.

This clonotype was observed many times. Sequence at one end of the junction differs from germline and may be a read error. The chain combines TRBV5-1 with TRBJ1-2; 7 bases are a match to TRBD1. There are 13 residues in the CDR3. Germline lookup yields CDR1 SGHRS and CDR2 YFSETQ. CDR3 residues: CASSPGQNYGYTF. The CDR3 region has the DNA TGTGCCAGCAGCCCGGGACAGAACTATGGCTACACCTTC. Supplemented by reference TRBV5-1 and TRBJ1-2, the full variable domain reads KAGVTQTPRYLIKTRGQQVTLSCSPISGHRSVSWYQQTPGQGLQFLFEYFSETQRNKGNFPGRFSGRQFSNSRSEMNVSTLELGDSALYLCASSPGQNYGYTFGSGTRLTVV.

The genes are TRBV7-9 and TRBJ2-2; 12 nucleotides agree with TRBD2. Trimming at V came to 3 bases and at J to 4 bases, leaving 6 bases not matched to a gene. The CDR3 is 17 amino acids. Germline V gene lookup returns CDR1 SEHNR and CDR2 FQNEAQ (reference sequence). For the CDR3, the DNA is TGTGCCAGCAGCTTGGGAGGACTAGCGGGGCGCACCGGGGAGCTGTTTTTT. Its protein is CASSLGGLAGRTGELFF.

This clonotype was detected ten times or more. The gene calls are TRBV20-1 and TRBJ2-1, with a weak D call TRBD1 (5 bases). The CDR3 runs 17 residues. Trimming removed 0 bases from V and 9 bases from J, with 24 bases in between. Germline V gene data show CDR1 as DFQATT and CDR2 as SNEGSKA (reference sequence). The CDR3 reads CSARDLLSGPRVGEQFF. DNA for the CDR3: TGCAGTGCTAGAGATCTCCTTTCAGGGCCCCGGGTCGGTGAGCAGTTCTTC.

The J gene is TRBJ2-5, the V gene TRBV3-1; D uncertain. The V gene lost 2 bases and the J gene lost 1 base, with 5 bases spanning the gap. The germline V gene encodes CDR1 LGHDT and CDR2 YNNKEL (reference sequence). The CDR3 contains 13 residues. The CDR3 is CASSQRPQETQYF. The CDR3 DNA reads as TGTGCCAGCAGCCAAAGACCCCAAGAGACCCAGTACTTC.

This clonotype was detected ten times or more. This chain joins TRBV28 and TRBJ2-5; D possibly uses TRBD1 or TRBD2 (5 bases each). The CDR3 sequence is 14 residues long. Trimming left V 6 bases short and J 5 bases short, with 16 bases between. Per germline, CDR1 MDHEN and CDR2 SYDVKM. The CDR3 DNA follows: TGTGCCAGCAGAAGCAAGGGGCCGGGGGAGACCCAGTACTTC. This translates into CASRSKGPGETQYF. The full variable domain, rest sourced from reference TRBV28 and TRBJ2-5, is DVKVTQSSRYLVKRTGEKVFLECVQDMDHENMFWYRQDPGLGLRLIYFSYDVKMKEKGDIPEGYSVSREKKERFSLILESASTNQTSMYLCASRSKGPGETQYFGPGTRLLVL.

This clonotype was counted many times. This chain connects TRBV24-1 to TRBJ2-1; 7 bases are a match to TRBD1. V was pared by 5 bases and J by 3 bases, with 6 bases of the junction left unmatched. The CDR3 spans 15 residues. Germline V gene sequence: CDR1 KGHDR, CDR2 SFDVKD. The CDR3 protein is CATSAPTGDYNEQFF. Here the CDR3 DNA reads TGTGCCACCAGTGCACCCACAGGGGACTACAATGAGCAGTTCTTC.

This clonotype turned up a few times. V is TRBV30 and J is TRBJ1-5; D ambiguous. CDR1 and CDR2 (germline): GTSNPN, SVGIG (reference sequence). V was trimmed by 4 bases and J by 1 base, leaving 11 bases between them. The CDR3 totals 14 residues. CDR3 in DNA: TGTGCCTGGACCCTGATGGGGAGCAATCAGCCCCAGCATTTT. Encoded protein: CAWTLMGSNQPQHF.

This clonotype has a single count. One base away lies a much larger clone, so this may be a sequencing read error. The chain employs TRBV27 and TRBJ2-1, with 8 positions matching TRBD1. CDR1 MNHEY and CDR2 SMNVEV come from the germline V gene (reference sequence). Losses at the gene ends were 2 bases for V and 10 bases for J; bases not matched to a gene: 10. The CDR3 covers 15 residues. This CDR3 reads CASSLAPGTGGEQFF. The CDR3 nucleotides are TGTGCCAGCAGTTTAGCCCCGGGGACAGGCGGCGAGCAGTTCTTC.